A single sample is the source of the 29 T cell receptor beta chains below, sequenced in a study of T cells in Graves' hyperthyroidism and ophthalmopathy. The source material, RNA transcripts, was used to amplify TCR beta CDR3 regions. The HTBI primer set drove a first-round RT-PCR of the TCR CDR3. One entry per CDR3 protein, called by TCRdb with MiXCR from the multiplex PCR reads. This sample has 640,000 or so distinct CDR3 sequences, with approximately 14% found just once. Sequences were obtained from blood. These receptors all stem from a woman aged 40 to 50 with Graves' ophthalmopathy.

This clonotype was counted at least ten times. V is TRBV30 and J is TRBJ1-5, with no clear D. This CDR3 region has 13 residues. In germline, CDR1 is GTSNPN, CDR2 SVGIG (reference sequence). The V gene lost 8 bases and the J gene lost 0 bases, with 11 bases spanning the gap. The CDR3 spells CAVAPDSNQPQHF. The CDR3 DNA is TGTGCCGTGGCCCCGGATAGCAATCAGCCCCAGCATTTT.

This clonotype came up many times. CDR3 sequence reads: CASRPGGVADTQYF. The CDR3 DNA reads TGTGCCAGCCGTCCCGGAGGGGTGGCAGATACGCAGTATTTT. The chain recombines TRBV28 with TRBJ2-3, with D perhaps matching TRBD2 (6 bases). The CDR3 loop spans 14 amino acids. The germline V gene has CDR1 MDHEN and CDR2 SYDVKM. Trimming took off 8 bases at V and 4 bases at J, with 16 bases between the two ends. The whole variable domain, remainder taken from reference TRBV28 and TRBJ2-3, is DVKVTQSSRYLVKRTGEKVFLECVQDMDHENMFWYRQDPGLGLRLIYFSYDVKMKEKGDIPEGYSVSREKKERFSLILESASTNQTSMYLCASRPGGVADTQYFGPGTRLTVL.

CDR3 sequence: CASSPGQPGPEAFF. The CDR3 region has the DNA TGTGCCAGCAGCCCAGGACAGCCAGGGCCTGAAGCTTTCTTT. The rearrangement joins TRBV12-3 or TRBV12-4 to TRBJ1-1, with D possibly TRBD1 on 6 matching bases. This CDR3 has 14 amino acids. V lost 6 bases and J lost 6, with 17 bases in between.

This clonotype has at least ten counts. The rearrangement joins TRBV6-1 to TRBJ2-2, with 10 positions matching TRBD2. Germline CDR1 and CDR2: MNHNS and SASEGT. CDR3 length: 16 amino acids. The ends lost 5 bases at V and 4 bases at J; junction bases unmatched: 7. Written as DNA, the CDR3 is TGTGCCAGCAGTACCCTAGCGGGAGTCGGCACCGGGGAGCTGTTTTTT. This encodes CASSTLAGVGTGELFF.

This clonotype was found many times. The V gene is TRBV12-3 or TRBV12-4, the J gene TRBJ1-5; the match to TRBD1 covers 7 bases. The CDR3 is 16 amino acids. The V and J ends lost 3 bases and 3 bases, in that order; junction bases with no gene match: 8. The CDR3 sequence is CASSFGGGQANQPQHF. The CDR3 nucleotides are TGTGCCAGCAGTTTTGGCGGCGGACAGGCCAATCAGCCCCAGCATTTT.

CDR3 sequence (DNA): TGCAGTGCTAGAGATGGGGGAGGGCCCGAGCAGTACTTC. It yields the protein CSARDGGGPEQYF. The chain links TRBV20-1 to TRBJ2-7; 7 bases fit TRBD2. V gave up 0 bases and J gave up 6 bases; unmatched junction bases: 5. This CDR3 is 13 amino acids long. Germline CDR1 DFQATT, CDR2 SNEGSKA (reference sequence).

This clonotype has a count of ten or more. The chain has TRBV11-3 and TRBJ2-5; D gene unclear. Germline CDR1 is SGHNT and CDR2 is YENEEA. This CDR3 is 14 amino acids long. V was trimmed by 1 base and J by 2 bases, leaving 8 bases between them. CDR3: CASSLGPDQETQYF. DNA of the CDR3: TGTGCCAGCAGCTTAGGGCCCGATCAAGAGACCCAGTACTTC.

This clonotype was detected many times. This rearrangement joins TRBV6-5 to TRBJ2-7; TRBD1 agrees at 10 bases. Looked up from germline, CDR1 is MNHEY and CDR2 is SVGAGI. Trimming removed 5 bases from V and 6 bases from J; junction bases left unmatched: 10. CDR3 length: 15 residues. The CDR3 sequence is CASSHRTGGNGEQYF. CDR3 DNA sequence: TGTGCCAGCAGTCACAGGACAGGGGGGAATGGCGAGCAGTACTTC.

This clonotype has at least ten counts. The rearrangement joins TRBV7-3 to TRBJ1-1; no clear D gene. The CDR3 sequence is 13 residues long. The germline gives CDR1 SGHTA, CDR2 FQGTGA. The V end was cut by 0 bases, the J end by 4 bases, with 6 bases between. The CDR3 sequence is CASSLTWATEAFF. CDR3 coding DNA: TGTGCCAGCAGCTTAACATGGGCCACTGAAGCTTTCTTT. The entire variable domain, with the rest obtained from reference TRBV7-3 and TRBJ1-1, is as follows: GAGVSQTPSNKVTEKGKYVELRCDPISGHTALYWYRQSLGQGPEFLIYFQGTGAADDSGLPNDRFFAVRPEGSVSTLKIQRTERGDSAVYLCASSLTWATEAFFGQGTRLTVV.

The chain recombines TRBV20-1 with TRBJ1-2; D is perhaps TRBD1 (6 bases). V dropped 6 bases and J dropped 7 bases, with 15 bases sitting between them. Looked up from germline, CDR1 is DFQATT and CDR2 is SNEGSKA (reference sequence). This CDR3 comprises 12 residues. The CDR3 loop is CSALTGLFGYTF. Written as DNA, the CDR3 is TGCAGTGCCCTCACAGGGCTCTTTGGCTACACCTTC.

This clonotype occurred many times. The chain employs TRBV20-1 and TRBJ1-1, with a possible D match to TRBD1 (6 bases). From germline, CDR1 is DFQATT and CDR2 SNEGSKA (reference sequence). Deletions cut 3 bases from V and 1 base from J, with 12 bases between. This CDR3 is 14 amino acids long. The CDR3 DNA is TGCAGTGCTAGGGCGGGACACCGGAACACTGAAGCTTTCTTT. This gives the protein CSARAGHRNTEAFF.

This clonotype was detected many times. CDR3 sequence (DNA): TGTGCCAGCAGTCTCGCCAGACAGGGTGGCGACGAGCAGTACTTC. It yields the protein CASSLARQGGDEQYF. V and J are TRBV28 and TRBJ2-7; 7 nucleotides align to TRBD1. Germline lookup yields CDR1 MDHEN and CDR2 SYDVKM. The ends lost 5 bases at V and 5 bases at J; junction bases unmatched: 12. CDR3 length: 15 amino acids.

This clonotype showed up many times. The chain uses TRBV15 and TRBJ1-2; D not resolved. The CDR3 runs 16 residues. The V and J ends lost 0 bases and 6 bases respectively, with 17 bases between them. The V gene's germline CDR1 is LNHNV and CDR2 YYDKDF (reference sequence). This CDR3 reads CATSREAGEQLDGYTF. DNA for the CDR3: TGTGCCACCAGCAGAGAAGCTGGGGAACAGCTCGATGGCTACACCTTC. Drawing the rest from reference TRBV15 and TRBJ1-2, the complete variable domain is DAMVIQNPRYQVTQFGKPVTLSCSQTLNHNVMYWYQQKSSQAPKLLFHYYDKDFNNEADTPDNFQSRRPNTSFCFLDIRSPGLGDTAMYLCATSREAGEQLDGYTFGSGTRLTVV.

This clonotype occurred many times. The genes are TRBV18 and TRBJ1-1, with a weak D call TRBD1 (5 bases). Trimming shortened V by 2 bases and J by 8 bases, and 12 bases separated the two germline ends. This CDR3 region has 13 residues. Germline V lookup: CDR1 KGHSH, CDR2 LQKENI. The CDR3 DNA follows: TGTGCCAGCTCACCATTTGAGGGGACGGAAGCTTTCTTT. Translation gives CASSPFEGTEAFF. The variable domain in full, completed from reference TRBV18 and TRBJ1-1, reads NAGVMQNPRHLVRRRGQEARLRCSPMKGHSHVYWYRQLPEEGLKFMVYLQKENIIDESGMPKERFSAEFPKEGPSILRIQQVVRGDSAAYFCASSPFEGTEAFFGQGTRLTVV.

The V gene is TRBV12-3 or TRBV12-4, the J gene TRBJ2-5; 7 bases line up with TRBD1. The ends lost 3 bases at V and 5 bases at J; junction bases unmatched: 6. The CDR3 covers 14 residues. The CDR3 loop is CASSFETGSETQYF. The CDR3 DNA reads as TGTGCCAGCAGTTTTGAGACAGGGAGCGAGACCCAGTACTTC.

This clonotype has just a few counts. CDR3 sequence (DNA): TGCGCCAGCAGTGGGGGCAGGGGAGTGACTGAAGCTTTCTTT. It yields the protein CASSGGRGVTEAFF. V usage is TRBV10-2 and J usage is TRBJ1-1, with D possibly matching TRBD1 (6 bases). The V gene's germline CDR1 is WSHSY and CDR2 SAAADI. V was cut by 4 bases and J by 5 bases, with 14 bases left in between. The CDR3 runs to 14 residues.

This clonotype came up many times. V is TRBV6-2 or TRBV6-3 and J is TRBJ2-7; 7 bases fit TRBD1. Germline V gene data show CDR1 as MNHEY and CDR2 as SVGEGT. Trimming removed 6 bases from V and 3 bases from J; junction bases left unmatched: 11. This CDR3 spans 15 amino acids. CDR3 in amino acids: CASRLREQGNYEQYF. DNA for the CDR3: TGTGCCAGCAGACTCCGAGAACAGGGGAACTACGAGCAGTACTTC.

This clonotype was counted at least ten times. The chain is built from TRBV2 and TRBJ2-2; TRBD1 aligns across 7 bases. The CDR3 runs to 16 residues. The V segment lost 6 bases and the J segment 4 bases; nucleotides outside the gene matches: 11. Looked up from germline, CDR1 is SNHLY and CDR2 is FYNNEI. CDR3 residues: CASSTGSGGGTGELFF. The CDR3 bases are TGTGCCAGCAGCACCGGGTCAGGGGGTGGCACCGGGGAGCTGTTTTTT. Full variable domain (remainder filled in from reference TRBV2 and TRBJ2-2): EPEVTQTPSHQVTQMGQEVILRCVPISNHLYFYWYRQILGQKVEFLVSFYNNEISEKSEIFDDQFSVERPDGSNFTLKIRSTKLEDSAMYFCASSTGSGGGTGELFFGEGSRLTVL.

This clonotype was counted ten times or more. The J gene is TRBJ1-2, the V gene TRBV6-5, with TRBD1 identical over 7 bases. V dropped 0 bases and J dropped 4; count of bases not matched to a gene: 5. CDR3 size: 15 residues. The V gene's germline CDR1 is MNHEY and CDR2 SVGAGI. The CDR3 is CASSYSGGAVYGYTF. CDR3 coding DNA: TGTGCCAGCAGTTACTCAGGGGGCGCGGTCTATGGCTACACCTTC.

Comment on this clonotype: The junction and the germline gene differ at one end; a read error may be behind it. The CDR3 DNA reads TGCGCCAGCAGCTTGGGACAGCCCTACGGGCAGTACTTC. Translating gives CASSLGQPYGQYF. The genes are TRBV5-1 and TRBJ2-7; weak D call: TRBD1 (5 bases). Germline V CDR1 and CDR2: SGHRS, YFSETQ. The CDR3 runs to 13 residues.

This clonotype has more than one count but fewer than ten. The chain joins TRBV7-9 to TRBJ1-3; TRBD1 matches at 7 bases. The CDR3 covers 16 residues. CDR1 SEHNR and CDR2 FQNEAQ come from the germline V gene (reference sequence). Trimming at V came to 1 base and at J to 2 bases, leaving 5 bases not matched to a gene. The CDR3 DNA reads as TGTGCCAGCAGCTTAGGACAGGGCTTGGCTGGAAACACCATATATTTT. Translated: CASSLGQGLAGNTIYF.

This clonotype was detected many times. V and J are TRBV25-1 and TRBJ1-1, with D maybe TRBD1 (6 bases). Germline assignment: CDR1 MGHDK and CDR2 SYGVNS. The CDR3 totals 12 residues. V lost 6 bases and J lost 10, with 15 bases in between. The CDR3 reads CASSEGGLRAFF. The CDR3 coding sequence is TGTGCCAGCAGCGAAGGGGGTTTGCGAGCTTTCTTT.

There are many counts of this clonotype. The germline gene is not matched at one end of the junction; a read error may be the cause. The J gene is TRBJ1-2, the V gene TRBV7-2; 8 nucleotides align to TRBD1. The CDR3 contains 13 residues. Germline assignment: CDR1 SGHTA and CDR2 FQGNSA. The DNA of the CDR3 is TGCGCCAGCAGCTGGGACAGGAACTATGGCTACACCTTC. It yields the protein CASSWDRNYGYTF. The variable domain in full, with the rest retrieved from reference TRBV7-2 and TRBJ1-2, is GAGVSQSPSNKVTEKGKDVELRCDPISGHTALYWYRQSLGQGLEFLIYFQGNSAPDKSGLPSDRFSAERTGGSVSTLTIQRTQQEDSAVYLCASSWDRNYGYTFGSGTRLTVV.

V usage is TRBV7-9 and J usage is TRBJ1-6; no reliable D call. The V gene lost 0 bases and the J gene lost 5 bases, with 8 bases spanning the gap. The CDR3 length is 15 residues. The germline gives CDR1 SEHNR, CDR2 FQNEAQ (reference sequence). CDR3 coding DNA: TGTGCCAGCAGCTTAGCGTCCACGAATAATTCACCCCTCCACTTT. Residues: CASSLASTNNSPLHF.

V gene TRBV27 combines with J gene TRBJ1-6; D is uncertain. The CDR3 loop spans 16 amino acids. V shed 1 base and J shed 6 bases, with 13 bases lying between them. The germline V gene encodes CDR1 MNHEY and CDR2 SMNVEV (reference sequence). The CDR3 reads CASSLFGSFTNSPLHF. The CDR3 nucleotides are TGTGCCAGCAGTTTATTCGGCAGTTTTACTAATTCACCCCTCCACTTT.

This clonotype has ten or more counts. CDR3 region: CASSSEFGLIHEQYF. In DNA, the CDR3 is TGTGCCAGCTCTTCAGAATTTGGACTTATACACGAGCAGTACTTC. The V call is TRBV28, the J call TRBJ2-7; a weak D match, TRBD2 (5 bases). Germline values: CDR1 MDHEN, CDR2 SYDVKM. The CDR3 covers 15 residues. Trimming removed 8 bases from V and 5 bases from J, with 22 bases in between.

This clonotype was seen once. This chain connects TRBV6-1 to TRBJ2-5; D remains ambiguous. Trimming took off 6 bases at V and 0 bases at J, with 17 bases between the two ends. CDR3 length: 16 residues. Germline CDR1 is MNHNS and CDR2 is SASEGT. CDR3 coding DNA: TGTGCCAGCAGCCCCGTAAATCAGGTTCACCAAGAGACCCAGTACTTC. Its protein is CASSPVNQVHQETQYF.

The chain couples TRBV6-2 or TRBV6-3 to TRBJ1-1, with 7 bases that match TRBD1. The CDR3 runs to 17 residues. The junction had 10 bases not matched to a gene; V was cut back by 2 bases and J by 1 base. Germline CDR1 and CDR2: MNHEY and SVGEGT. CDR3 residues: CASSYPNEGATNTEAFF. The CDR3 DNA is TGTGCCAGCAGTTACCCCAACGAGGGGGCTACGAACACTGAAGCTTTCTTT.

This clonotype occurred many times. This chain uses TRBV6-5 with TRBJ1-1; D unclear. The CDR3 has 14 amino acids. V was cut by 0 bases and J by 1 base, with 6 bases left in between. Germline-derived CDR1 and CDR2 are MNHEY and SVGAGI. The CDR3 reads CASSYSGRNTEAFF. Here the CDR3 DNA reads TGTGCCAGCAGTTACTCGGGCAGGAACACTGAAGCTTTCTTT.